The rows below give T cell receptor beta chains drawn from one sample of a study of T cell responses to AZD1222 COVID-19 vaccine. Clones were read by immunoSEQ multiplex PCR, and TCRdb kept only the in-frame ones, dropping some. The table shows around 110,000 clones, with 88% occurring only once. The sequencing used peripheral blood, collected on day 0 of AZD1222 vaccination. These receptors were collected from an adult in good health. Each CDR3 is given with its conserved first and last residue. Fields, in order: D gene, J gene, clone size, V gene, CDR3 protein, CDR3 DNA. The D gene is left open where the match is weak. Not all rows give a size; the values are once, few, many and, for expanded clones, a class.

d_gene: .; j_gene: TRBJ1-4; abundance: few; v_gene: TRBV2; CDR3aa: CASNTVREKLFF; CDR3nt: TGTGCCAGCAATACAGTAAGGGAAAAACTGTTTTTT
d_gene: .; j_gene: TRBJ1-2; abundance: .; v_gene: TRBV3-1/TRBV3-2; CDR3aa: CASSQDVGRPNYGYTF; CDR3nt: TGTGCCAGCAGCCAAGATGTGGGACGGCCTAACTATGGCTACACCTTC
d_gene: .; j_gene: TRBJ1-1; abundance: .; v_gene: TRBV11-2; CDR3aa: CASSLGGETEAFF; CDR3nt: TGTGCCAGCAGCTTAGGAGGGGAAACTGAAGCTTTCTTT
d_gene: .; j_gene: TRBJ1-1; abundance: .; v_gene: TRBV6-5; CDR3aa: CASSYSVRRNTEAFF; CDR3nt: TGTGCCAGCAGTTACTCCGTTCGGAGGAACACTGAAGCTTTCTTT
d_gene: .; j_gene: TRBJ1-4; abundance: .; v_gene: TRBV9; CDR3aa: CASSVTDITNEKLFF; CDR3nt: TGTGCCAGCAGCGTAACGGACATAACTAATGAAAAACTGTTTTTT
d_gene: TRBD1; j_gene: TRBJ2-1; abundance: .; v_gene: TRBV7-3; CDR3aa: CASSLNGDRGLYNEQFF; CDR3nt: TGTGCCAGCAGCTTAAATGGGGACAGGGGGCTCTACAATGAGCAGTTCTTC
d_gene: TRBD2; j_gene: TRBJ2-7; abundance: few; v_gene: TRBV29-1; CDR3aa: CSVVGGRGGEQYF; CDR3nt: TGCAGCGTTGTCGGGGGGAGGGGCGGAGAGCAGTACTTC
d_gene: .; j_gene: TRBJ2-1; abundance: .; v_gene: TRBV19; CDR3aa: CASTPARDRNEQFF; CDR3nt: TGTGCCAGTACCCCGGCCAGGGATCGGAATGAGCAGTTCTTC
d_gene: .; j_gene: TRBJ1-2; abundance: .; v_gene: TRBV5-1; CDR3aa: CASSLLSGGYTF; CDR3nt: TGCGCCAGCAGCTTGCTGTCGGGAGGCTACACCTTC
d_gene: .; j_gene: TRBJ1-2; abundance: .; v_gene: TRBV18; CDR3aa: CASSLQNYGYTF; CDR3nt: TGTGCCAGCTCACTTCAGAACTATGGCTACACCTTC
d_gene: .; j_gene: TRBJ1-1; abundance: .; v_gene: TRBV28; CDR3aa: CASSFAGSNTEAFF; CDR3nt: TGTGCCAGCAGTTTCGCGGGTTCGAACACTGAAGCTTTCTTT
d_gene: .; j_gene: TRBJ2-3; abundance: .; v_gene: TRBV2; CDR3aa: CASRAGSTDTQYF; CDR3nt: TGTGCCAGCAGGGCAGGCAGCACAGATACGCAGTATTTT
d_gene: TRBD1; j_gene: TRBJ1-4; abundance: .; v_gene: TRBV5-4; CDR3aa: CASSRTGLNEKLFF; CDR3nt: TGTGCCAGCAGCAGGACAGGGCTTAATGAAAAACTGTTTTTT
d_gene: .; j_gene: TRBJ2-7; abundance: .; v_gene: TRBV5-6; CDR3aa: CASSLGDYEQYF; CDR3nt: TGTGCCAGCAGCTTGGGTGACTACGAGCAGTACTTC
d_gene: .; j_gene: TRBJ1-1; abundance: once; v_gene: TRBV19; CDR3aa: CASSAMGAGNTEAFF; CDR3nt: TGTGCCAGTAGCGCCATGGGGGCGGGGAACACTGAAGCTTTCTTT
d_gene: .; j_gene: TRBJ2-1; abundance: .; v_gene: TRBV27; CDR3aa: CASSLASSYNEQFF; CDR3nt: TGTGCCAGCAGTTTGGCGAGCTCCTACAATGAGCAGTTCTTC
d_gene: .; j_gene: TRBJ1-1; abundance: .; v_gene: TRBV7-2; CDR3aa: CASSSMGQNTEAFF; CDR3nt: TGTGCCAGCAGCTCGATGGGACAGAACACTGAAGCTTTCTTT
d_gene: TRBD2; j_gene: TRBJ2-7; abundance: .; v_gene: TRBV18; CDR3aa: CASSPVAGGREQYF; CDR3nt: TGTGCCAGCTCACCGGTAGCGGGAGGCCGCGAGCAGTACTTC
d_gene: TRBD1; j_gene: TRBJ2-5; abundance: .; v_gene: TRBV6-5; CDR3aa: CASTHDRGRGETQYF; CDR3nt: TGTGCCAGCACCCACGACAGGGGTCGAGGAGAGACCCAGTACTTC
d_gene: .; j_gene: TRBJ1-2; abundance: .; v_gene: TRBV6-5; CDR3aa: CASSTAGRRSYGYTF; CDR3nt: TGTGCCAGCTCGACAGCAGGGCGGCGAAGCTATGGCTACACCTTC
d_gene: TRBD1; j_gene: TRBJ2-5; abundance: .; v_gene: TRBV7-9; CDR3aa: CASSPGTGGEETQYF; CDR3nt: TGTGCCAGCAGCCCAGGGACAGGGGGGGAAGAGACCCAGTACTTC
d_gene: TRBD1; j_gene: TRBJ1-2; abundance: .; v_gene: TRBV7-8; CDR3aa: CASSRGGQGDNYGYTF; CDR3nt: TGTGCCAGCAGCCGAGGGGGGCAGGGGGACAACTATGGCTACACCTTC
d_gene: .; j_gene: TRBJ2-5; abundance: .; v_gene: TRBV3-1/TRBV3-2; CDR3aa: CASSQRGETQYF; CDR3nt: TGTGCCAGCAGTCAAAGAGGAGAGACCCAGTACTTC
d_gene: .; j_gene: TRBJ2-1; abundance: .; v_gene: TRBV5-1; CDR3aa: CASGDPDDYNEQFF; CDR3nt: TGCGCCAGCGGGGACCCAGATGATTACAATGAGCAGTTCTTC
d_gene: .; j_gene: TRBJ1-5; abundance: .; v_gene: TRBV28; CDR3aa: CASRPPSPPQHF; CDR3nt: TGTGCCAGCAGACCCCCGTCCCCGCCCCAGCATTTT
d_gene: TRBD1; j_gene: TRBJ2-7; abundance: few; v_gene: TRBV19; CDR3aa: CASSIRQGSYEQYF; CDR3nt: TGTGCCAGTAGTATACGACAGGGGTCCTACGAGCAGTACTTC
d_gene: TRBD1; j_gene: TRBJ2-2; abundance: .; v_gene: TRBV11-2; CDR3aa: CASSLPQPDRGRRTGELFF; CDR3nt: TGTGCCAGCAGCTTACCTCAACCGGACAGGGGACGGCGGACCGGGGAGCTGTTTTTT
d_gene: .; j_gene: TRBJ1-3; abundance: .; v_gene: TRBV6-1; CDR3aa: CASSSVMRSGNTIYF; CDR3nt: TGTGCCAGCAGTTCCGTTATGCGCTCTGGAAACACCATATATTTT
d_gene: .; j_gene: TRBJ2-2; abundance: once; v_gene: TRBV7-2; CDR3aa: CASSPRQAGLGGELFF; CDR3nt: TGTGCCAGCAGCCCCAGGCAGGCAGGGTTGGGCGGGGAGCTGTTTTTT
d_gene: TRBD2; j_gene: TRBJ2-7; abundance: .; v_gene: TRBV5-4; CDR3aa: CASSLHAGGPFEQYF; CDR3nt: TGTGCCAGCAGCTTGCACGCGGGAGGGCCTTTCGAGCAGTACTTC
d_gene: .; j_gene: TRBJ1-2; abundance: few; v_gene: TRBV7-8; CDR3aa: CASSLALGGVTSGYTF; CDR3nt: TGTGCCAGCAGCTTAGCGTTAGGAGGGGTGACGTCTGGCTACACCTTC
d_gene: TRBD1; j_gene: TRBJ2-7; abundance: .; v_gene: TRBV7-2; CDR3aa: CASSADRGPNYEQYF; CDR3nt: TGTGCCAGCAGCGCCGACAGGGGACCTAACTACGAGCAGTACTTC
d_gene: .; j_gene: TRBJ2-3; abundance: .; v_gene: TRBV5-6; CDR3aa: CASSLVSGVGTQYF; CDR3nt: TGTGCCAGCAGCTTGGTGTCGGGAGTAGGTACGCAGTATTTT
d_gene: .; j_gene: TRBJ1-1; abundance: .; v_gene: TRBV15; CDR3aa: CATSRVQFPEAFF; CDR3nt: TGTGCCACCAGCAGAGTTCAGTTTCCTGAAGCTTTCTTT
d_gene: TRBD1; j_gene: TRBJ1-2; abundance: .; v_gene: TRBV19; CDR3aa: CASSMRQTGFYGYTF; CDR3nt: TGTGCCAGTAGTATGCGACAGACAGGGTTCTATGGCTACACCTTC
d_gene: .; j_gene: TRBJ1-1; abundance: .; v_gene: TRBV6-2/TRBV6-3; CDR3aa: CASSYLSSFVEAFF; CDR3nt: TGTGCCAGCAGTTACTTAAGTTCGTTTGTTGAAGCTTTCTTT
d_gene: TRBD1; j_gene: TRBJ1-5; abundance: .; v_gene: TRBV6-5; CDR3aa: CASSYSRGSNQPQHF; CDR3nt: TGTGCCAGCAGTTACTCCAGGGGGAGCAATCAGCCCCAGCATTTT
d_gene: .; j_gene: TRBJ1-2; abundance: .; v_gene: TRBV19; CDR3aa: CASRGWRGSREYYGYTF; CDR3nt: TGTGCCAGTAGGGGCTGGAGGGGGAGCAGGGAATACTATGGCTACACCTTC
d_gene: TRBD1; j_gene: TRBJ1-4; abundance: .; v_gene: TRBV3-1/TRBV3-2; CDR3aa: CASSQAIRGDNEKLFF; CDR3nt: TGTGCCAGCAGCCAAGCCATCAGGGGGGATAATGAAAAACTGTTTTTT
d_gene: .; j_gene: TRBJ1-4; abundance: .; v_gene: TRBV2; CDR3aa: CASRNEKLFF; CDR3nt: TGTGCCAGCAGGAATGAAAAACTGTTTTTT
d_gene: TRBD1; j_gene: TRBJ1-2; abundance: .; v_gene: TRBV5-4; CDR3aa: CASSYGSGQEDGYTF; CDR3nt: TGTGCCAGCAGCTATGGATCGGGACAGGAGGATGGCTACACCTTC
d_gene: TRBD2; j_gene: TRBJ2-1; abundance: .; v_gene: TRBV11-3; CDR3aa: CASSRGLANYNEQFF; CDR3nt: TGTGCCAGCAGCCGTGGACTAGCGAATTACAATGAGCAGTTCTTC
d_gene: .; j_gene: TRBJ2-7; abundance: .; v_gene: TRBV6-5; CDR3aa: CASSYFVSGAYEQYF; CDR3nt: TGTGCCAGCAGTTACTTCGTTTCCGGGGCCTACGAGCAGTACTTC
d_gene: TRBD2; j_gene: TRBJ2-1; abundance: .; v_gene: TRBV27; CDR3aa: CASSLSSLAGVNEQFF; CDR3nt: TGTGCCAGCAGTTTATCGTCACTAGCGGGAGTCAATGAGCAGTTCTTC
d_gene: TRBD2; j_gene: TRBJ2-2; abundance: once; v_gene: TRBV4-3; CDR3aa: CASSPGGGVYTGELFF; CDR3nt: TGCGCCAGCAGCCCCGGCGGGGGGGTGTACACCGGGGAGCTGTTTTTT
d_gene: .; j_gene: TRBJ1-2; abundance: .; v_gene: TRBV24-1; CDR3aa: CATSDSQGSYGYTF; CDR3nt: TGTGCCACCAGTGACAGTCAGGGAAGCTATGGCTACACCTTC
d_gene: TRBD2; j_gene: TRBJ2-1; abundance: .; v_gene: TRBV9; CDR3aa: CASSFDSGSYNEQFF; CDR3nt: TGTGCCAGCAGCTTTGATAGCGGGAGTTACAATGAGCAGTTCTTC
d_gene: .; j_gene: TRBJ2-3; abundance: .; v_gene: TRBV5-5; CDR3aa: CASSFVGGTDTQYF; CDR3nt: TGTGCCAGCAGCTTTGTAGGGGGCACAGATACGCAGTATTTT
d_gene: TRBD1; j_gene: TRBJ1-2; abundance: once; v_gene: TRBV7-9; CDR3aa: CASSLAGGGYGYTF; CDR3nt: TGTGCCAGCAGCTTAGCAGGGGGCGGCTATGGCTACACCTTC
d_gene: .; j_gene: TRBJ1-1; abundance: .; v_gene: TRBV12-3/TRBV12-4; CDR3aa: CASSFQVGAFF; CDR3nt: TGTGCCAGCAGTTTTCAGGTTGGAGCTTTCTTT
d_gene: .; j_gene: TRBJ2-5; abundance: .; v_gene: TRBV2; CDR3aa: CASTPDSQETQYF; CDR3nt: TGTGCCAGCACACCGGATTCCCAAGAGACCCAGTACTTC